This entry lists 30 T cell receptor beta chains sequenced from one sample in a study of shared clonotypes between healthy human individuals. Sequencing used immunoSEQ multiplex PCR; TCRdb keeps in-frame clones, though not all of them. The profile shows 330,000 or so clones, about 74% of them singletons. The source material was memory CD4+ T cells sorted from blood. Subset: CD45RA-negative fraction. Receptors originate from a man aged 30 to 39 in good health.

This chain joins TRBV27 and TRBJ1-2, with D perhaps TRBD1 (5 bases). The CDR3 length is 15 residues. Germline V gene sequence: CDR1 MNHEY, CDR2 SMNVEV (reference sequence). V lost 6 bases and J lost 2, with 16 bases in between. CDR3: CASRAPGAGNYGYTF. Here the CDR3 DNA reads TGTGCCAGCAGGGCCCCCGGGGCAGGGAACTATGGCTACACCTTC.

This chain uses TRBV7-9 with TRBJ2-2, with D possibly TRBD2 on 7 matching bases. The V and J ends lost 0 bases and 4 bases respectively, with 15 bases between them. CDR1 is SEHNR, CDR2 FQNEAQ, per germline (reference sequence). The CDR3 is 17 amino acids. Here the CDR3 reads CASSLALQGGVTGELFF. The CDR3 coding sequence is TGTGCCAGCAGCTTAGCGCTACAGGGAGGGGTCACCGGGGAGCTGTTTTTT.

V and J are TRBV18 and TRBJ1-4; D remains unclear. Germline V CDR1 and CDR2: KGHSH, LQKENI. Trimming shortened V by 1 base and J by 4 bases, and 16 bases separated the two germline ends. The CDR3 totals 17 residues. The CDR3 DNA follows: TGTGCCAGCTCACCACTCACTGGTAACGGCGGTAATGAAAAACTGTTTTTT. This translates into CASSPLTGNGGNEKLFF.

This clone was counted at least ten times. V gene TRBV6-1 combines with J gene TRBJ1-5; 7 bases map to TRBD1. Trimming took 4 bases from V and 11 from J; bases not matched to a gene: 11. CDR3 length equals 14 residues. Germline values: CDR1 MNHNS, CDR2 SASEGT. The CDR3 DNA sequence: TGTGCCAGCAGTGGAGGGGGCCCCCAGGGAGCCCAGCATTTT. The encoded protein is CASSGGGPQGAQHF.

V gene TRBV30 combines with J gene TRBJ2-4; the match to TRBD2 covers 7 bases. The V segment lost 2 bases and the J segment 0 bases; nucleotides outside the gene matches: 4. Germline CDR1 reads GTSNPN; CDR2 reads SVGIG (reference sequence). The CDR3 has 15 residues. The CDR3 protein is CAWSSGGLAKNIQYF. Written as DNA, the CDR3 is TGTGCCTGGAGTTCCGGGGGGTTAGCCAAAAACATTCAGTACTTC.

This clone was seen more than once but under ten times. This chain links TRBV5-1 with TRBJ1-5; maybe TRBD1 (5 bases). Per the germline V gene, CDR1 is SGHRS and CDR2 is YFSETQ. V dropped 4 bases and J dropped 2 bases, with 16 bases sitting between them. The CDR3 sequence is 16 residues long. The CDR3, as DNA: TGCGCCAGCAGCCCTACAGGAACCCGCGGCAATCAGCCCCAGCATTTT. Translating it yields CASSPTGTRGNQPQHF.

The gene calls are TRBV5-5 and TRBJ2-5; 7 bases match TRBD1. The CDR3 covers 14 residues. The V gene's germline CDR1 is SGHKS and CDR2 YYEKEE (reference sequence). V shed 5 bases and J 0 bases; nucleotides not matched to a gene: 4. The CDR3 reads CASRQGLYQETQYF. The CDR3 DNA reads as TGTGCCAGCAGACAGGGGTTGTACCAAGAGACCCAGTACTTC.

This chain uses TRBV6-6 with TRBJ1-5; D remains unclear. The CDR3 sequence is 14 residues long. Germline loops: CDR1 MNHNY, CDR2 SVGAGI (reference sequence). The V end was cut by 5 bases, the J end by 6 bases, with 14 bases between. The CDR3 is CASSPFGLGQPQHF. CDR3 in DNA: TGTGCCAGCAGTCCCTTTGGGTTGGGTCAGCCCCAGCATTTT.

The CDR3 here is CASRTRHLNTEAFF. The DNA for the CDR3 is TGTGCCAGCAGAACAAGACACCTTAACACTGAAGCTTTCTTT. The chain recombines TRBV7-9 with TRBJ1-1; D remains ambiguous. This CDR3 comprises 14 residues. V was pared by 6 bases and J by 2 bases, with 13 bases between. The V gene's germline CDR1 is SEHNR and CDR2 FQNEAQ (reference sequence).

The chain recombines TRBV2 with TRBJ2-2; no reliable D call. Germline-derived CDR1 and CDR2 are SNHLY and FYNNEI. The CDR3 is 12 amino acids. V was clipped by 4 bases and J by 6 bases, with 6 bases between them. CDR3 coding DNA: TGTGCCAGCAGTGCGGCGGCCGGGGAGCTGTTTTTT. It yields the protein CASSAAAGELFF.

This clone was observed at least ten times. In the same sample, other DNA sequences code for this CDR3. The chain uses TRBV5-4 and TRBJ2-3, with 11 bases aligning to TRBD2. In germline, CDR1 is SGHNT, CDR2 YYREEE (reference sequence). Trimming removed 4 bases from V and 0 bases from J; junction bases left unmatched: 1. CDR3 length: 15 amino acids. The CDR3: CASSVAGGSTDTQYF. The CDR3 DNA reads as TGTGCCAGCAGCGTAGCGGGAGGGAGCACAGATACGCAGTATTTT.

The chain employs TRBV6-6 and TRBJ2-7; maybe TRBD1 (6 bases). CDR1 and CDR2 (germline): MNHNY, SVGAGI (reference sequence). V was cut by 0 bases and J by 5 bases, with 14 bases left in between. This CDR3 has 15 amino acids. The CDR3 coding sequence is TGTGCCAGCAGTTACTCCCGGGCAGGGGCAAACGAGCAGTACTTC. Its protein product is CASSYSRAGANEQYF.

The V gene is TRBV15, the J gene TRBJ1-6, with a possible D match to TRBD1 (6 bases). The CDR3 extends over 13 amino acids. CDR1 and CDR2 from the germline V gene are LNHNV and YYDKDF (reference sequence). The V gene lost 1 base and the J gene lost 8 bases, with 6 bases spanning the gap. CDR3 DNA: TGTGCCACCAGCAGAGGGGGGCATTCACCCCTCCACTTT. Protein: CATSRGGHSPLHF.

The CDR3 DNA sequence: TGTGCCAGCAGTGAAGAACTGACAGGCGTCTACGAGCAGTACTTC. Its protein product is CASSEELTGVYEQYF. The V and J genes are TRBV25-1 and TRBJ2-7, with D perhaps TRBD1 (6 bases). The CDR3 spans 15 residues. Trimming took 2 bases from V and 3 from J, leaving 14 bases between them. Germline V lookup: CDR1 MGHDK, CDR2 SYGVNS.

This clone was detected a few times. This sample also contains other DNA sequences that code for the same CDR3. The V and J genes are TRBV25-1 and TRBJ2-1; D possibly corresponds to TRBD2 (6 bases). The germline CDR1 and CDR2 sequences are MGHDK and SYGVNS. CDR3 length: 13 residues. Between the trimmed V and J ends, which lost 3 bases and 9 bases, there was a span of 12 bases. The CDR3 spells CASSETGAGEQFF. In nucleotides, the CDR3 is TGTGCCAGCAGTGAGACGGGAGCGGGTGAGCAGTTCTTC.

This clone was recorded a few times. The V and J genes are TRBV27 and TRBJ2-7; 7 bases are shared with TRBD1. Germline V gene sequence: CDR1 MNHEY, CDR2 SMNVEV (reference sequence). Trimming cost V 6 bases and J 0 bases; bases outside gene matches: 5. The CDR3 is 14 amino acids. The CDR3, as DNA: TGTGCCAGCAGCTACCGGGACAGCTCCTACGAGCAGTACTTC. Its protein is CASSYRDSSYEQYF.

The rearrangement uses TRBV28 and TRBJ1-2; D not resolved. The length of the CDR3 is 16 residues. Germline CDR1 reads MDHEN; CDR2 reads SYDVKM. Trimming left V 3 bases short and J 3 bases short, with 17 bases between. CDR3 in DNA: TGTGCCAGCAGTTTCGGTTTGAGACGAGGCTACTATGGCTACACCTTC. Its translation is CASSFGLRRGYYGYTF.

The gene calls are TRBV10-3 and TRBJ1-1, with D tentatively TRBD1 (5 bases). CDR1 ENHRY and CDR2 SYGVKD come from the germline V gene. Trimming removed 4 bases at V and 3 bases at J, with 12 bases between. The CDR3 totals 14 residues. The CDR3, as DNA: TGTGCCATCAGTGGCCGAATGGGGGACACTGAAGCTTTCTTT. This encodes CAISGRMGDTEAFF.

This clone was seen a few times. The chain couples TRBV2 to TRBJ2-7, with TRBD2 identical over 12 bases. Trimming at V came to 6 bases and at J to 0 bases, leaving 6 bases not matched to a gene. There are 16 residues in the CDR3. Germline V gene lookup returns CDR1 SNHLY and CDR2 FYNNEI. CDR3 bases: TGTGCCAGCAGGGACACTAGCGGGAGGATCTCCTACGAGCAGTACTTC. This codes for CASRDTSGRISYEQYF.

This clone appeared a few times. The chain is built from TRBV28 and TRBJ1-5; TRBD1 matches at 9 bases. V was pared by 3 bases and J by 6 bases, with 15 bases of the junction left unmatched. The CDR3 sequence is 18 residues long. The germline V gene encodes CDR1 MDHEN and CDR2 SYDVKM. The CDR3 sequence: CASSFPKRGQGLVQPQHF. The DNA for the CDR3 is TGTGCCAGCAGTTTCCCGAAGAGGGGACAGGGCCTGGTTCAGCCCCAGCATTTT.

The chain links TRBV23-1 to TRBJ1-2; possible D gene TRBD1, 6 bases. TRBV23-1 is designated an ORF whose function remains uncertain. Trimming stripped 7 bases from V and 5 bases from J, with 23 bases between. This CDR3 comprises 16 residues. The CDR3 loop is CASTQTWGQTGYGYTF. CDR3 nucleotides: TGCGCCAGCACCCAAACTTGGGGGCAAACAGGATATGGCTACACCTTC.

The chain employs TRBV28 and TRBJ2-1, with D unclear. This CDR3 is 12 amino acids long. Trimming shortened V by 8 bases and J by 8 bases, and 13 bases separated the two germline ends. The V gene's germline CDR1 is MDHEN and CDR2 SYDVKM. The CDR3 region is CASQIGIDEQFF. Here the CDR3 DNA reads TGTGCCAGCCAAATTGGAATTGATGAGCAGTTCTTC.

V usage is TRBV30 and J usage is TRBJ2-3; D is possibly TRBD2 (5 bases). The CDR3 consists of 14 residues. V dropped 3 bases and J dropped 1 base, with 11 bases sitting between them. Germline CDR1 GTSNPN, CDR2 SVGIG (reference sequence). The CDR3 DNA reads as TGTGCCTGGAGCATACTAGTCCGCACAGATACGCAGTATTTT. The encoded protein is CAWSILVRTDTQYF.

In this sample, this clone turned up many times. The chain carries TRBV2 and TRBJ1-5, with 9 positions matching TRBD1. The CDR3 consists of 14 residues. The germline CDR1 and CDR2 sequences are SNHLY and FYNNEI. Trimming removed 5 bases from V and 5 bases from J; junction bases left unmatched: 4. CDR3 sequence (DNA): TGTGCCAGCAGTCGACAGGGGGAGGATCAGCCCCAGCATTTT. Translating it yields CASSRQGEDQPQHF.

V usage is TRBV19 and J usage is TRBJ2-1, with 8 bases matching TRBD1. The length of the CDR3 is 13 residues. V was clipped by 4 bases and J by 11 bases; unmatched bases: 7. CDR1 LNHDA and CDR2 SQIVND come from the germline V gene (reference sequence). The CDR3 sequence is CASSTPDRGKQFF. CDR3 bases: TGTGCCAGTAGTACCCCCGACAGGGGTAAGCAGTTCTTC.

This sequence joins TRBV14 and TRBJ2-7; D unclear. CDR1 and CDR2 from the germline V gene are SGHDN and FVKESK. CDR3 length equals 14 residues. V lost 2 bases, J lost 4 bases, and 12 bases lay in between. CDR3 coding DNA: TGTGCCAGCAGCCAACAGATGGGCCTGTACGAGCAGTACTTC. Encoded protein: CASSQQMGLYEQYF.

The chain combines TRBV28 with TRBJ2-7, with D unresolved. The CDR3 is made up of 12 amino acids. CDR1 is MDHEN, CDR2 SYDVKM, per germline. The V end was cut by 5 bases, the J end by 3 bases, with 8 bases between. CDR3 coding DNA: TGTGCCAGCAGTCTCAAACGCTACGAGCAGTACTTC. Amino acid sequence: CASSLKRYEQYF.

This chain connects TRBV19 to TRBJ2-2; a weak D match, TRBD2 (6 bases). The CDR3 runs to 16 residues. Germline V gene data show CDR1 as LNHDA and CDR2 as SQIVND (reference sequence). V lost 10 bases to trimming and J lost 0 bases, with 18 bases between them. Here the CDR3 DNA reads TGTGCCACACAAACTTGGAGGGGTTCGAACACCGGGGAGCTGTTTTTT. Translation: CATQTWRGSNTGELFF.

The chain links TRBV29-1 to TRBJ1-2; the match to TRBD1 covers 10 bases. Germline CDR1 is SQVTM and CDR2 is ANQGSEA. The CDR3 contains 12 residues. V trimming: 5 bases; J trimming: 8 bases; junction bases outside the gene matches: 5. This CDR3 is CSVTGQGYGYTF. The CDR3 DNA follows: TGCAGCGTTACGGGACAGGGGTACGGCTACACCTTC.

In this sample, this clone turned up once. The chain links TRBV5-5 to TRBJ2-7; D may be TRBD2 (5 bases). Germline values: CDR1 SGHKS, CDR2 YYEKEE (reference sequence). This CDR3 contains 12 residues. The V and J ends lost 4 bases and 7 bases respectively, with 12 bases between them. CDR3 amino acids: CASSLATGEQYF. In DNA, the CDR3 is TGTGCCAGCAGCCTCGCAACGGGAGAGCAGTACTTC.